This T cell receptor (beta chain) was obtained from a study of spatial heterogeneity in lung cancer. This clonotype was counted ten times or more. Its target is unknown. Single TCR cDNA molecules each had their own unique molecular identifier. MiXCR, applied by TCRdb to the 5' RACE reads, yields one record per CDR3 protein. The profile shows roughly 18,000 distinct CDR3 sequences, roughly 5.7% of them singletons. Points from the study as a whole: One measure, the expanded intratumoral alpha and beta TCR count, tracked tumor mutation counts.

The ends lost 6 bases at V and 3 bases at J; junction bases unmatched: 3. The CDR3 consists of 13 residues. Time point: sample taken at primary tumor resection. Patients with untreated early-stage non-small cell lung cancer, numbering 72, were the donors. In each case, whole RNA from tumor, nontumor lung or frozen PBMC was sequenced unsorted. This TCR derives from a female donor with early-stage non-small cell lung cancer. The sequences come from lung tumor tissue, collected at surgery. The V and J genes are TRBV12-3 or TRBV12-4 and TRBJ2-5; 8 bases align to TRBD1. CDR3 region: CASSLDREETQYF. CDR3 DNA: TGTGCCAGCAGCTTGGACAGGGAAGAGACCCAGTACTTC.